This TCR beta chain was profiled in a study of T cells in Graves' hyperthyroidism and ophthalmopathy (dated by TCRdb to the late 2010s). In the study overall: Peripheral blood samples were taken at the time of initial diagnosis, prior to any treatment. To identify distinguishing TCR V-J signatures, a discovery cohort of about 95 patients was used, comprising 43 with Graves' ophthalmopathy and under 60 with stable Graves' hyperthyroidism. Prospective prediction of ophthalmopathy was tested in an independent validation cohort of about 19 hyperthyroidism patients and 15 to 17 patients who later progressed to ophthalmopathy. The 75 to 100 discovery patients were divided at random into training and test sets in a 7:3 ratio. In several Graves' hyperthyroidism patients, the study also compared T-cell repertoires from thyroid tissue with T-cell repertoires from blood. After blood sampling, hyperthyroidism patients were treated with methimazole at a starting dose of 30 mg daily, and ophthalmopathy patients were treated with high-dose intravenous methylprednisolone. According to the paper, TCR Vbeta CDR3 sequencing was carried out on over 130 peripheral blood samples, which came from approximately 43 ophthalmopathy, around 75 hyperthyroidism and some 17 progressor patients. General study outcomes and caveats: In validation, the model predicted progression to ophthalmopathy a median of approximately 6.3 months before onset, with approximately 70% sensitivity and almost 75% specificity. Sample size was not statistically predetermined, and investigators were not blinded to group allocation. A 13 V-J signature model separated ophthalmopathy from stable hyperthyroidism, with around 91% sensitivity and 81.08% specificity in cross-validation and 80%/75% in testing. Most expanded thyroid clonotypes (frequency above 0.001) were also detected in blood, a finding suggesting that blood repertoires may reflect thyroid immune responses.

The germline ends are 14 bases apart after V is trimmed by 6 bases and J by 0 bases. The germline V gene provides CDR1 MDHEN and CDR2 SYDVKM. From the cysteine through the phenylalanine, the CDR3 covers 16 amino acids. Left in the record is the CDR3 DNA by itself, 48 bases read in frame from the first base. Stable Graves' hyperthyroidism was defined as no progression to ophthalmopathy during 18 months of follow-up. The hyperthyroidism patients were between 18 and 65 years old and newly diagnosed, with a disease duration of less than 2 months. Patients with uncontrolled infections, other autoimmune diseases, pregnancy or lactation were excluded. Diagnoses were based on clinical symptoms, serum thyroxine and TRAb, thyroid ultrasound and orbital computed tomography. PBMCs were isolated from approximately 10 ml of fresh peripheral blood by Ficoll-Paque density gradient centrifugation. Total RNA was extracted with Trizol reagent, and quality was checked on an Agilent 2100 Bioanalyzer.

The TCR beta CDR3 regions were amplified from RNA transcripts. For the first round of RT-PCR on the TCR CDR3, the HTBI primer set was used together with the Qiagen OneStep RT-PCR kit. The libraries were constructed in a second round of multiplex PCR and then size-selected and purified. Libraries were sequenced paired-end with 100 bp reads on an Illumina HiSeq2000. On the authors' methods: SOAPnuke was used to process the raw data, throwing out any read that contained adapters or uncalled bases, had a mean Phred below 15, or lacked an exact constant-primer or identifier match. COPE v1.2.5 was used to merge high-quality paired reads, and clonotypes were defined as unique nucleotide sequences. MiTCR v1.1 was used to align clonotypes to the IMGT TRBV, TRBD and TRBJ reference segments. Only V-J combinations with frequency above 0.0001, covering 99% to 99.2% of repertoires, were analysed. A TCS score was defined as the ratio of F50 (clonal expansion) to E x V (chaos), with BLOSUM62-based TCRdist applied between CDR3 peptides within each V-J. Welch's t-statistics and random forest reduced fewer than 550 V-J features to 10 to 15, which were used in a naive Bayes classifier (R e1071). The similarity between thyroid and blood repertoires was quantified using the Morisita-Horn index. The public reads were quality trimmed at Q25 with fastp and then assembled into clones with MiXCR by TCRdb, keeping productive beta chains. Identical CDR3 protein sequences are pooled into one entry, listed with their most common genes and DNA. None of the V and J calls come from the authors' own analysis; TCRdb made them. This sample comprises roughly 700,000 distinct CDR3 sequences, 30% to 40% of them detected only once. Clones ranked in the top ten supply less than 35% of the sample.

With respect to this clonotype: Its antigen is currently not known. No quality values exist for individual bases; no much larger clone is one base distant.

The chain uses TRBV28 and TRBJ1-4; the D gene is perhaps TRBD1, on 5 matching bases. The receptor was isolated from a woman in her thirties or forties with Graves' hyperthyroidism. Sequenced input: blood. The bases are TGTGCCAGCAGCCCGTGGGACCTAACAACTAATGAAAAACTGTTTTTT. This gives the protein CASSPWDLTTNEKLFF.